This T cell receptor (beta chain) was captured by sequencing in a study of blood T cell repertoires in COVID-19. Study overall: COVID-19 samples, acute and convalescent, were from the United States, Italy and Spain.

Original data processing: Nucleated cell counts were estimated from reference gene primer amplification. Assay used: immunoSEQ multiplex PCR; TCRdb lists only in-frame clones, some missing. V and J calls and clone size follow that table, whereas D and trimming were derived from the DNA. Found here are around 500,000 clones, about nine tenths of them singletons; the top ten hold 6.5% to 8.5%. Worth noting for this clone: The junction differs from germline at one of its ends, possibly a read error.

Material for sequencing was PBMCs or T cells enriched from blood (not recorded which). This clonotype was sampled from an older woman who had recovered from COVID-19.

In DNA, the CDR3 is TGTGCTAGCAGCACGGGACTAGCGGGGCCTACAGATACGCAGTATTTT. This encodes CASSTGLAGPTDTQYF. This chain links TRBV7-7 with TRBJ2-3; 13 nucleotides align to TRBD2. There are 16 residues in the CDR3. The germline V gene encodes CDR1 SSHAT and CDR2 FNYEAQ (reference sequence).